A selection of T cell receptor beta chains follows, all from one sample in a study of shared clonotypes between healthy human individuals. Profiling relied on immunoSEQ multiplex PCR, and the TCRdb table lists in-frame clones only, not all of them. This table holds hundreds of thousands of clones, about 91% found once. Sample: naive CD8+ T cells sorted from blood. These receptors all come from a man younger than 40 in good health. CDR3s include the opening cysteine and the closing phenylalanine or tryptophan. The D gene is left open where the match is weak. A clone size is listed for some rows: how often the clone was seen (once, few, many), or a class if it is expanded.

abundance	v_gene	d_gene	j_gene	CDR3nt	CDR3aa
NA	TRBV27	TRBD2	TRBJ2-1	TGTGCCAGCACCCGAGGGACTAGCGGTTACAATGAGCAGTTCTTC	CASTRGTSGYNEQFF
NA	TRBV7-9	NA	TRBJ2-3	TGTGCCAGCAGCTCTTTCATCTCCGCACAGGGTCCCACAGATACGCAGTATTTT	CASSSFISAQGPTDTQYF
NA	TRBV7-9	NA	TRBJ1-1	TGTGCCAGCAGCCACCTCGGAGTTGAAGCTTTCTTT	CASSHLGVEAFF
NA	TRBV27	TRBD2	TRBJ2-1	TGTGCCAGCAGTGGCAGACTAGCGGAAAACTACAATGAGCAGTTCTTC	CASSGRLAENYNEQFF
NA	TRBV27	NA	TRBJ2-4	TGTGCCAGCAGTTTGGACCAAGGGGACATTCAGTACTTC	CASSLDQGDIQYF
once	TRBV7-2	NA	TRBJ2-1	TGTGCCAGCAGCTCGAACTCCTACAATGAGCAGTTCTTC	CASSSNSYNEQFF
NA	TRBV9	NA	TRBJ2-7	TGTGCCAGCAGCGTAGGGAGTATGCTAGGTGACGAGCAGTACTTC	CASSVGSMLGDEQYF
NA	TRBV28	NA	TRBJ2-7	TGTGCCAGCAGTTTCGCTGGGGACTACGAGCAGTACTTC	CASSFAGDYEQYF
NA	TRBV27	TRBD1	TRBJ1-1	TGTGCCAGCAGTCTCACAGGGGGCACTGAAGCTTTCTTT	CASSLTGGTEAFF
NA	TRBV7-9	TRBD1	TRBJ2-2	TGTGCCAGCAGCCCCATCGACAGGGGAGGAGCCGGGGAGCTGTTTTTT	CASSPIDRGGAGELFF
NA	TRBV4-1	TRBD2	TRBJ2-3	TGCGCCAGCAGCCAAGTAACGGGAGGCCTCCTTAATACGCAGTATTTT	CASSQVTGGLLNTQYF
NA	TRBV11-2	NA	TRBJ1-4	TGTGCCAGCAGCTTTGTAGAGAATGAAAAACTGTTTTTT	CASSFVENEKLFF
NA	TRBV5-1	NA	TRBJ2-7	TGCGCCAGCAGCTTGGGGTCATGGGCCTCCTACGAGCAGTACTTC	CASSLGSWASYEQYF
NA	TRBV2	NA	TRBJ1-1	TGTGCCAGCAGTGGGTTTTTGCGGCAGACCTTGAACACTGAAGCTTTCTTT	CASSGFLRQTLNTEAFF
NA	TRBV7-8	NA	TRBJ2-5	TGTGCCAGCAGCTACTTCCTTGGCTGGGGGGAGACCCAGTACTTC	CASSYFLGWGETQYF
NA	TRBV27	TRBD1	TRBJ1-1	TGTGCCAGCAGTCACCTAACGGACAGGCTGGGGGAAGCTTTCTTT	CASSHLTDRLGEAFF
NA	TRBV27	TRBD1	TRBJ2-7	TGTGCCAGCGGGTACAGGGGTTCCGAGCAGTACTTC	CASGYRGSEQYF
NA	TRBV29-1	NA	TRBJ2-2	TGCAGCGTTGAGTCGGGACTCCAGACCGGGGAGCTGTTTTTT	CSVESGLQTGELFF
NA	TRBV27	NA	TRBJ2-7	TGTGCCAGCAGTTTTGCAGGAAGCGACGAGCAGTACTTC	CASSFAGSDEQYF
NA	TRBV19	TRBD1	TRBJ1-5	TGTGCCAGTAGCTTGACCCGGGACAGGGTCCGGCCCCAGCATTTT	CASSLTRDRVRPQHF
once	TRBV6-6	NA	TRBJ2-1	TGTGCCAGCAGTTACGGCCCAAACAATGAGCAGTTCTTC	CASSYGPNNEQFF
once	TRBV9	NA	TRBJ1-2	TGTGCCAGCAGCGGACCCTCGGTGGACTATGGCTACACCTTC	CASSGPSVDYGYTF
NA	TRBV9	TRBD2	TRBJ2-7	TGTGCCAGCAGCGTAGCAGCTAGCGGGACCAACGAGCAGTACTTC	CASSVAASGTNEQYF
NA	TRBV7-6	NA	TRBJ2-1	TGTGCCAGCAGTAGAACACCGAGCTCCTACAATGAGCAGTTCTTC	CASSRTPSSYNEQFF
NA	TRBV4-1	NA	TRBJ2-7	TGCGCCAGCAGCCACGGTATTAGATACGAGCAGTACTTC	CASSHGIRYEQYF
NA	TRBV14	NA	TRBJ1-1	TGTGCCAGCAGCCAAGTATCCGGGCCCACTGAAGCTTTCTTT	CASSQVSGPTEAFF
once	TRBV6-1	TRBD1	TRBJ1-5	TGTGCCAGCAGTGAAGGACCGGGACAGGGAAACCAGCCCCAGCATTTT	CASSEGPGQGNQPQHF
few	TRBV7-9	NA	TRBJ2-7	TGTGCCAGCACGGACGGGACCCTCGAGCAGTACTTC	CASTDGTLEQYF
NA	TRBV13	NA	TRBJ2-5	TGTGCCAGCCAGGACTGGAGAGTGGGTGGGACCCAGTACTTC	CASQDWRVGGTQYF
NA	TRBV21-1	NA	TRBJ2-3	TGTGCCAGGACGGGAGGGAGAGGAGGCACAGATACGCAGTATTTT	CARTGGRGGTDTQYF
NA	TRBV28	TRBD2	TRBJ2-7	TGTGCCAGCAGTTTGCGATTTTGGCGGGAGGTCCCCAGATCCTACGAGCAGTACTTC	CASSLRFWREVPRSYEQYF
NA	TRBV29-1	TRBD1	TRBJ2-7	TGCAGCGTTGTACGGCAGGGGGCCTACGAGCAGTACTTC	CSVVRQGAYEQYF
NA	TRBV7-9	NA	TRBJ2-1	TGTGCCAGCAGCCTGAGGCCACTAGTCCAGTTCTTC	CASSLRPLVQFF
NA	TRBV6-4	NA	TRBJ2-1	TGTGCCAGCAGTGACTCGGGGGTAAGCTCCTACAATGAGCAGTTCTTC	CASSDSGVSSYNEQFF
NA	TRBV27	NA	TRBJ2-7	TGTGCCAGCAGGTTGCGGGACGCAACGTTTTTCGAGCAGTACTTC	CASRLRDATFFEQYF
once	TRBV19	NA	TRBJ1-4	TGTGCCAGTAGTATTCCCAGAGATGAAAAACTGTTTTTT	CASSIPRDEKLFF
NA	TRBV27	NA	TRBJ1-6	TGTGCCAGCAGCTATGGGGGCGGCAGGAGTTCACCCCTCCACTTT	CASSYGGGRSSPLHF
NA	TRBV9	NA	TRBJ2-1	TGTGCCAGCAGCGTAGGGCTAAGCAATGAGCAGTTCTTC	CASSVGLSNEQFF
NA	TRBV9	NA	TRBJ1-1	TGTGCCAGCAGCGTAGGAAAGGGATCGGCCACTGAAGCTTTCTTT	CASSVGKGSATEAFF
NA	TRBV5-1	NA	TRBJ2-7	TGCGCCAGCAGCTTGGGGGGTCCCCCCTACGAGCAGTACTTC	CASSLGGPPYEQYF
NA	TRBV6-5	TRBD1	TRBJ2-1	TGTGCCAGCAGTTATTTACAGGGGGGTTCCTACAATGAGCAGTTCTTC	CASSYLQGGSYNEQFF
NA	TRBV7-7	TRBD1	TRBJ2-1	TGTGCTAGCAGCTCGGGACAGGGGACTGACAATGAGCAGTTCTTC	CASSSGQGTDNEQFF